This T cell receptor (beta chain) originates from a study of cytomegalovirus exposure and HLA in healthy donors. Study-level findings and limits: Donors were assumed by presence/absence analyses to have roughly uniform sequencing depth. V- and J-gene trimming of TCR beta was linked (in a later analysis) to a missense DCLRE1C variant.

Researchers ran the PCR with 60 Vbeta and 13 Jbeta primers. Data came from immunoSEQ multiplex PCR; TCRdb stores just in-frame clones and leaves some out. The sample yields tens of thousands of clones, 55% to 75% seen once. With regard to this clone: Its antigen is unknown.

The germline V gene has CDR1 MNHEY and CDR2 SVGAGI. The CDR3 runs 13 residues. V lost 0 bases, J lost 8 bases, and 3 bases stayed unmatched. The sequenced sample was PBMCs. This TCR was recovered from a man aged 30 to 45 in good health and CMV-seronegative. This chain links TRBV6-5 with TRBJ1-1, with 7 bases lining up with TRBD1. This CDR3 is CASSYSGTAEAFF. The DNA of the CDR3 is TGTGCCAGCAGTTACTCGGGGACAGCAGAAGCTTTCTTT.